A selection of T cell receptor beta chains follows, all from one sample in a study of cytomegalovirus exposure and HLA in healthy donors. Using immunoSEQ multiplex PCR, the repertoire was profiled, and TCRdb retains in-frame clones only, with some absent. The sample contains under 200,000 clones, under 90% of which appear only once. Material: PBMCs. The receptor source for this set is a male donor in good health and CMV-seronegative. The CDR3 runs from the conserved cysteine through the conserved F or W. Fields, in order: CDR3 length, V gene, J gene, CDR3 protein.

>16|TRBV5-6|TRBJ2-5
CASSLWGTGVDETQYF
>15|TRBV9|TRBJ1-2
CASSEGTGRSYGYTF
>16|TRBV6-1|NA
CASSGSGGHSSYEQYF
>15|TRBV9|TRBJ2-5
CASSVHRGGGETQYF
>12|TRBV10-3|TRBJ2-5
CACGGWQETQYF
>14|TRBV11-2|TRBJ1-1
CASIDHTGYTEAFF
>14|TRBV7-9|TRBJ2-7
CASSPGSASLEQYF
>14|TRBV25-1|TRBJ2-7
CASSGEGESYEQYF
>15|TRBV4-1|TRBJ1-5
CASSQDRGLEQPQHF
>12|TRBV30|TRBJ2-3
CAWSEGHDTQYF
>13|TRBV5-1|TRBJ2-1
CASSPGQHNEQFF
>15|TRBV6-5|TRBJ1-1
CASREPGQANTEAFF
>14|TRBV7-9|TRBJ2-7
CASSLELGAGEQYF
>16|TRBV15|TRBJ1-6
CATSRVVGRGNSPLHF
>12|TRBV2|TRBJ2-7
CASTYISYEQYF
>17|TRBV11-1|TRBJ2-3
CASSLGLGSRLTDTQYF
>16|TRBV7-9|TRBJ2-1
CASSLVLAGTWDEQFF
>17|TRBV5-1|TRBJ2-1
CASSLGPGLAGGNEQFF
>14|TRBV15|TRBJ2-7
CATSRDPGNYEQYF
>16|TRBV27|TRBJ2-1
CASNMLGLAERNEQFF
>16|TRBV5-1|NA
CASSLGGQGLTYEQYF
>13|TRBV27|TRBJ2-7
CASSFGPYYEQYF
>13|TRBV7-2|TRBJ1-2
CASSRDRKDHYTF
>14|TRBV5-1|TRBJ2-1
CASSLSTGGDEQFF
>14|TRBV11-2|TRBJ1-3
CASSGRDNGNTIYF